This TCR beta chain was sequenced in a study of T-cell memory formation after mild COVID-19. Study context: The TCR clusters were mostly specific to one donor.

Study-level results: Contracting clones from day 15 to 85 had balanced CD4/CD8; later expanders favoured CD4+. CM and EM subsets held most contracting CD4+ clones; EMRA held CD8+ ones.

CDR3 length: 13 amino acids. CDR1 and CDR2 (germline): MNHEY, SVGAGI. V shed 2 bases and J 5 bases; nucleotides not matched to a gene: 3. This clonotype was seen a few times. Its specificity is not known. Constant-segment primers served in 5'RACE that generated TCR alpha and TCR beta cDNA libraries bearing sample barcodes and UMIs. TCRdb re-derived calls from the 5' RACE reads in MiXCR, one entry per CDR3 protein. This table has hundreds of thousands of distinct CDR3 sequences, roughly 21% appearing once. Sequenced material: PBMCs or a T cell subset sorted from them (not recorded which). The chain recombines TRBV6-5 with TRBJ2-7, with 7 bases identical to TRBD1. The receptor comes from an adult woman who had mild COVID-19 (a few samples of this study predate the infection). Cell type and time point are not known. CDR3 sequence: CASSYDRVDEQYF. The CDR3 coding sequence is TGTGCCAGCAGTTACGACAGGGTCGACGAGCAGTACTTC.